Listed here are 4 T cell receptor beta chains from one sample, sequenced in a study of blood T cells in healthy people across ages. With a J-beta primer mix and a sample-barcoded 5' primer, a second PCR ran about 6 to 11 cycles. One entry per CDR3 protein, called by TCRdb with MiXCR from the 5' RACE reads. Here the sample spans about 1,500,000 distinct CDR3 sequences, roughly 30% being singletons. Source material: blood. The receptors originated from a woman aged 30 to 39 in good health.

The chain combines TRBV20-1 with TRBJ2-3; possibly TRBD2 for D (6 bases). Germline loops: CDR1 DFQATT, CDR2 SNEGSKA (reference sequence). This CDR3 spans 14 amino acids. The CDR3 nucleotides are TGCAGGGCCGGTAGCGGCCCTAGCACAGATACGCAGTATTTT. Its protein is CRAGSGPSTDTQYF.

The rearrangement uses TRBV9 and TRBJ2-1; weak D call: TRBD1 (5 bases). Trimming shortened V by 4 bases and J by 7 bases, and 18 bases separated the two germline ends. Germline V gives CDR1 SGDLS, CDR2 YYNGEE. This CDR3 contains 15 residues. CDR3 amino acids: CASSWLTWTRNEQFF. CDR3 coding DNA: TGTGCCAGCAGCTGGCTCACGTGGACACGTAATGAGCAGTTCTTC.

This clonotype was observed a handful of times. The chain couples TRBV25-1 to TRBJ2-7; the match to TRBD2 covers 11 bases. V lost 3 bases, J lost 4 bases, and 2 bases stayed unmatched. From germline, CDR1 is MGHDK and CDR2 SYGVNS. There are 14 residues in the CDR3. The CDR3 sequence: CASSETSGIYEQYF. The CDR3 DNA sequence: TGTGCCAGCAGTGAGACTAGCGGGATATACGAGCAGTACTTC.

This clonotype was seen a few times. The chain links TRBV14 to TRBJ2-7, with TRBD1 as a possible D gene (6 bases). This CDR3 has 13 residues. Trimming shortened V by 1 base and J by 3 bases, and 7 bases separated the two germline ends. Germline V CDR1 and CDR2: SGHDN, FVKESK. CDR3 sequence reads: CASSQGGHYEQYF. The CDR3 nucleotides are TGTGCCAGCAGCCAAGGGGGACACTACGAGCAGTACTTC.